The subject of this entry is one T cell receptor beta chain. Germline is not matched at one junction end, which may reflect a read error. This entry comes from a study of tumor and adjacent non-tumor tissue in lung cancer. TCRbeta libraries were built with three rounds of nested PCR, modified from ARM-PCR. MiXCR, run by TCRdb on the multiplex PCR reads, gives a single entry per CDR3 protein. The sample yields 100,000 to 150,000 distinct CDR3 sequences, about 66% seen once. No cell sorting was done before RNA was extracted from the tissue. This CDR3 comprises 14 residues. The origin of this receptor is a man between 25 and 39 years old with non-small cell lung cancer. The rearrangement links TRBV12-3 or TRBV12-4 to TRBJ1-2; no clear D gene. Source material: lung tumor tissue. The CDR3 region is CVSTPAGQRGGYTF. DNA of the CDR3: TGTGTCAGCACCCCGGCTGGGCAAAGAGGGGGCTACACCTTC.